The 8 T cell receptor beta chains listed next were all sequenced from one sample in a study of T cell responses to AZD1222 COVID-19 vaccine. Sequenced by immunoSEQ multiplex PCR; TCRdb stores in-frame clones only, minus some. The table includes approximately 99,000 clones, approximately 90% detected once. Sequenced here: peripheral blood, sampled on day 0 of AZD1222 vaccination. Source of these receptors: an adult in good health.

The rearrangement uses TRBV19 and TRBJ1-2; 7 nucleotides align to TRBD1. With 3 bases clipped from V and 8 bases from J, the junction kept 9 bases outside the gene matches. Germline V CDR1 and CDR2: LNHDA, SQIVND (reference sequence). There are 14 residues in the CDR3. CDR3: CASSMAGQSRGYTF. Here the CDR3 DNA reads TGTGCCAGTAGTATGGCGGGACAGTCGCGGGGCTACACCTTC.

This clone came up a few times. The rearrangement links TRBV7-6 to TRBJ2-2, with D perhaps TRBD1 (6 bases). Trimming shortened V by 5 bases and J by 4 bases, and 14 bases separated the two germline ends. The CDR3 consists of 15 residues. Germline CDR1 reads SGHVS; CDR2 reads FNYEAQ. The CDR3 bases are TGTGCCAGCAGCCCGTATGAACAGGGCACCGGGGAGCTGTTTTTT. Translated, it gives CASSPYEQGTGELFF. The full variable domain, completed using reference TRBV7-6 and TRBJ2-2, is GAGVSQSPRYKVTKRGQDVALRCDPISGHVSLYWYRQALGQGPEFLTYFNYEAQQDKSGLPNDRFSAERPEGSISTLTIQRTEQRDSAMYRCASSPYEQGTGELFFGEGSRLTVL.

The J gene is TRBJ1-6, the V gene TRBV28; TRBD1 is a possible D gene (5 bases). Germline V gene sequence: CDR1 MDHEN, CDR2 SYDVKM. The length of the CDR3 is 16 residues. Trimming removed 1 base from V and 9 bases from J, with 16 bases in between. This CDR3 reads CASSLYSGGLGSPLHF. CDR3 DNA: TGTGCCAGCAGTTTATATTCCGGGGGTCTTGGTTCACCCCTCCACTTT. Variable domain in full (rest from reference TRBV28 and TRBJ1-6): DVKVTQSSRYLVKRTGEKVFLECVQDMDHENMFWYRQDPGLGLRLIYFSYDVKMKEKGDIPEGYSVSREKKERFSLILESASTNQTSMYLCASSLYSGGLGSPLHFGNGTRLTVT.

The chain couples TRBV5-8 to TRBJ1-2, with D perhaps TRBD1 (5 bases). The V end was cut by 4 bases, the J end by 4 bases, with 11 bases between. This CDR3 contains 13 residues. CDR1 SGHTS and CDR2 YDEGEE come from the germline V gene. CDR3 region: CASSQSTAYGYTF. The CDR3 DNA sequence: TGTGCCAGCAGCCAATCGACAGCCTATGGCTACACCTTC. The full variable domain, in which reference TRBV5-8 and TRBJ1-2 provide the parts outside the CDR3, is EAGVTQSPTHLIKTRGQQATLRCSPISGHTSVYWYQQALGLGLQFLLWYDEGEERNRGNFPPRFSGRQFPNYSSELNVNALELEDSALYLCASSQSTAYGYTFGSGTRLTVV.

This chain connects TRBV3-1 (or the pseudogene TRBV3-2) to TRBJ2-5; D possibly corresponds to TRBD1 (5 bases). Trimming took 5 bases from V and 1 from J, leaving 8 bases between them. CDR1 and CDR2 from the germline V gene are LGHDT and YNNKEL (reference sequence). The CDR3 loop spans 13 amino acids. The CDR3 region has the DNA TGTGCCAGCAGCGGGGCCAGCCAAGAGACCCAGTACTTC. Protein: CASSGASQETQYF.

The chain recombines TRBV2 with TRBJ1-4, with D perhaps TRBD1 (6 bases). Germline values: CDR1 SNHLY, CDR2 FYNNEI. V was cut by 3 bases and J by 8 bases, with 13 bases left in between. The CDR3 covers 14 residues. CDR3 sequence reads: CASSELAGEEKLFF. The DNA for the CDR3 is TGTGCCAGCAGTGAGCTTGCAGGGGAGGAAAAACTGTTTTTT.

The V and J genes are TRBV2 and TRBJ1-2; D remains ambiguous. The germline V and J ends were trimmed by 4 bases and 3 bases, with 9 bases remaining between them. Germline CDR1 is SNHLY and CDR2 is FYNNEI. The CDR3 spans 13 residues. This CDR3 reads CASSASGYYGYTF. The CDR3 DNA follows: TGTGCCAGCAGTGCTTCGGGTTACTATGGCTACACCTTC.

The chain uses TRBV7-2 and TRBJ1-1; tentative D call: TRBD1 (5 bases). The germline V gene encodes CDR1 SGHTA and CDR2 FQGNSA. The CDR3 runs to 15 residues. Trimming removed 0 bases at V and 6 bases at J, with 14 bases between. CDR3 sequence (DNA): TGTGCCAGCAGCTTAGCGTTGGCAGGGAGGTCTGAAGCTTTCTTT. Amino acids: CASSLALAGRSEAFF.